A single T cell receptor beta chain is shown here with its context. The record originates from a study of identical twins. TCRdb independently ran MiXCR on the 5' RACE reads; one entry per CDR3 protein. The sample has hundreds of thousands of distinct CDR3 sequences; around 21% are singletons. In addition, the sample was reused for a study of T cells expressing NK-cell markers. That source reports: One of eight sequenced donors was HCMV-seronegative; the other seven were seropositive. For over 5 donors, the dominant NKG2C+ clonotypes made up about 1.0-7.0% of their CD8+ T cells.

The source is a woman aged 18-29 years in good health. Source material: PBMCs.

CDR3 nucleotide sequence: TGTGCCAGCAGCCAAGCCGGGTTAGGGGACTCACCCAATACGCAGTATTTT. Protein product: CASSQAGLGDSPNTQYF. The V and J genes are TRBV3-1 and TRBJ2-3, with D perhaps TRBD2 (6 bases). V was shortened by 1 base and J by 7 bases, with 21 bases between the two germline ends. Germline assignment: CDR1 LGHDT and CDR2 YNNKEL (reference sequence). There are 17 residues in the CDR3.